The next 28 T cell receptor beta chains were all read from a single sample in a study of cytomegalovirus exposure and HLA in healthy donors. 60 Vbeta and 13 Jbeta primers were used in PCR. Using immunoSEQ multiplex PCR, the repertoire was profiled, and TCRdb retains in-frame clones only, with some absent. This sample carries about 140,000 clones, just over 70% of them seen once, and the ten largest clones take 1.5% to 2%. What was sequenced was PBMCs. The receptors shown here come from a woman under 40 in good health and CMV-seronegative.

CDR3 residues: CASSGTGGINQPQHF. CDR3 sequence (DNA): TGTGCCAGCAGTGGGACAGGGGGTATCAATCAGCCCCAGCATTTT. This chain joins TRBV2 and TRBJ1-5; 10 nucleotides line up with TRBD1. This CDR3 has 15 amino acids. Germline lookup yields CDR1 SNHLY and CDR2 FYNNEI. V lost 4 bases, J lost 3 bases, and 3 bases stayed unmatched.

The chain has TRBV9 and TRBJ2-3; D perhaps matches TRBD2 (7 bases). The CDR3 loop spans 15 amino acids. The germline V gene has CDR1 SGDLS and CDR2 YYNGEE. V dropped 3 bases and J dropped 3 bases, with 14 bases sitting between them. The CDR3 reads CASSEEQGLTDTQYF. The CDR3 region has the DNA TGTGCCAGCAGCGAGGAACAGGGACTAACAGATACGCAGTATTTT.

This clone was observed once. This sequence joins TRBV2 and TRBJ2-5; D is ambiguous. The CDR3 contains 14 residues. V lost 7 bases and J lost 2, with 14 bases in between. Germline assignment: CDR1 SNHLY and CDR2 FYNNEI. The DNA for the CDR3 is TGTGCCAGCACTGAGGAGCCGTTACAAGAGACCCAGTACTTC. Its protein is CASTEEPLQETQYF. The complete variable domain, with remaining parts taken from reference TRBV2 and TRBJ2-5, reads EPEVTQTPSHQVTQMGQEVILRCVPISNHLYFYWYRQILGQKVEFLVSFYNNEISEKSEIFDDQFSVERPDGSNFTLKIRSTKLEDSAMYFCASTEEPLQETQYFGPGTRLLVL.

CDR3 protein: CASSELRADTQYF. CDR3 in DNA: TGTGCCAGCAGTGAGTTGAGGGCAGATACGCAGTATTTT. V and J are TRBV2 and TRBJ2-3; TRBD2 is a possible D gene (5 bases). The V end was cut by 3 bases, the J end by 4 bases, with 8 bases between. Germline values: CDR1 SNHLY, CDR2 FYNNEI. The CDR3 runs 13 residues.

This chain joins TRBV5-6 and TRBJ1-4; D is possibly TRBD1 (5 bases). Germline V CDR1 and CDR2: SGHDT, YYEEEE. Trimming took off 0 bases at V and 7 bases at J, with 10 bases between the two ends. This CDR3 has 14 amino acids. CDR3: CASSLASRGEKLFF. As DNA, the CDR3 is TGTGCCAGCAGCTTGGCTTCAAGGGGTGAAAAACTGTTTTTT.

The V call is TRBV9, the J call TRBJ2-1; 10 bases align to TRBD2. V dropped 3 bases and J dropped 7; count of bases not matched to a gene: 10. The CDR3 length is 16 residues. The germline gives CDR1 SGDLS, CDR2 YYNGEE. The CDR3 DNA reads TGTGCCAGCAGCGCCTCCGGGACTAGCGAGGTAAATGAGCAGTTCTTC. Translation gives CASSASGTSEVNEQFF.

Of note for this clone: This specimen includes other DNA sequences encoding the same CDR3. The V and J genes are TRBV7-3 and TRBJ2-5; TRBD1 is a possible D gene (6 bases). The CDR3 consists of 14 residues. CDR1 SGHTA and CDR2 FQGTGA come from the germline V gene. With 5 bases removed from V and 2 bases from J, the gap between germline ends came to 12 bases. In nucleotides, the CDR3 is TGTGCCAGCAGCCCGACAGGCCTGCAAGAGACCCAGTACTTC. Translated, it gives CASSPTGLQETQYF.

CDR3 DNA sequence: TGCGCCAGCAGCCAAGTAAGGGGGGGAGTGGACAGGGGAGATGAGCAGCCCCAGCATTTT. It encodes CASSQVRGGVDRGDEQPQHF. This chain connects TRBV4-1 to TRBJ1-5; 9 positions match TRBD1. Trimming removed 1 base from V and 7 bases from J; junction bases left unmatched: 20. The CDR3 has 20 residues. Per the germline V gene, CDR1 is MGHRA and CDR2 is YSYEKL.

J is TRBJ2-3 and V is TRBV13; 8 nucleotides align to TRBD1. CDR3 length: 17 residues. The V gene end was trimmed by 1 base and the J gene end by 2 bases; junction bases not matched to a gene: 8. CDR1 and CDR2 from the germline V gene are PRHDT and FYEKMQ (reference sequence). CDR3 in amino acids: CASSLAGGRGPTDTQYF. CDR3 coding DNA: TGTGCCAGCAGCTTAGCAGGGGGCCGGGGTCCCACAGATACGCAGTATTTT.

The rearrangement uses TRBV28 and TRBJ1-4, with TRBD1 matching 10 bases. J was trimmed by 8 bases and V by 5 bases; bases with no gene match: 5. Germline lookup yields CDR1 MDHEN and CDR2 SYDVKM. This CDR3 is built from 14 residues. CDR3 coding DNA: TGTGCCAGCAGTCATGGACAGGGGGGAGAAAAACTGTTTTTT. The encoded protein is CASSHGQGGEKLFF.

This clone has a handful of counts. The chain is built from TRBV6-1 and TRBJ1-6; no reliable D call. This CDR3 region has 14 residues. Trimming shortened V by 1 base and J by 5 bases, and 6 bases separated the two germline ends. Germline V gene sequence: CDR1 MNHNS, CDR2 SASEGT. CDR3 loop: CASSEGSDNSPLHF. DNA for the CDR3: TGTGCCAGCAGTGAAGGGAGTGATAATTCACCCCTCCACTTT.

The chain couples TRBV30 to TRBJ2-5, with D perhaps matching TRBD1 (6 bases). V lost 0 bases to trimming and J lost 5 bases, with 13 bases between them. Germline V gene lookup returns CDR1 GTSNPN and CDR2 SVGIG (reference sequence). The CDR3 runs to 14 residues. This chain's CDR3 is CAWSVDRNRETQYF. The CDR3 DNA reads TGTGCCTGGAGTGTAGACAGGAATAGGGAGACCCAGTACTTC. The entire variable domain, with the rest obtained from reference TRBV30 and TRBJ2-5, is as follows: SQTIHQWPATLVQPVGSPLSLECTVEGTSNPNLYWYRQAAGRGLQLLFYSVGIGQISSEVPQNLSASRPQDRQFILSSKKLLLSDSGFYLCAWSVDRNRETQYFGPGTRLLVL.

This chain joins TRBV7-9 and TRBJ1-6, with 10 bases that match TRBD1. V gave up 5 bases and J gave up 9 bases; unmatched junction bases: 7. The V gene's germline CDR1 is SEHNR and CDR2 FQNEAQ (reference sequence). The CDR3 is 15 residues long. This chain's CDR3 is CASSPTGTGVSPLHF. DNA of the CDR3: TGTGCCAGCAGCCCCACCGGGACAGGGGTTTCACCCCTCCACTTT.

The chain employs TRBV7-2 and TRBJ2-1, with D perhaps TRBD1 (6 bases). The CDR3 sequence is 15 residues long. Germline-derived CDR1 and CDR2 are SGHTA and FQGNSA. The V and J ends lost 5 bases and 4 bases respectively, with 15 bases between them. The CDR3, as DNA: TGTGCCAGCAGCGTAGTCGGACAGTATTACAATGAGCAGTTCTTC. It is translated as CASSVVGQYYNEQFF.

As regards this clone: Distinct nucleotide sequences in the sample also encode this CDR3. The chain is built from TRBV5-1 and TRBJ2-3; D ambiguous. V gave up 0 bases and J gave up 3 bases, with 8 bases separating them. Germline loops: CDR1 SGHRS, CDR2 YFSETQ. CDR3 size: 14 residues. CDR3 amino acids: CASSLGDSTDTQYF. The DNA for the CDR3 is TGCGCCAGCAGCTTGGGAGACTCAACAGATACGCAGTATTTT.

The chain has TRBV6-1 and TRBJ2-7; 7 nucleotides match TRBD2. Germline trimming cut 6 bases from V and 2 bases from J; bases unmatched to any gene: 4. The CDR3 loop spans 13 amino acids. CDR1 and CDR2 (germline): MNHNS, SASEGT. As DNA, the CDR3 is TGTGCCAGCAGGCGGGAGAAACCCTACGAGCAGTACTTC. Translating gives CASRREKPYEQYF.

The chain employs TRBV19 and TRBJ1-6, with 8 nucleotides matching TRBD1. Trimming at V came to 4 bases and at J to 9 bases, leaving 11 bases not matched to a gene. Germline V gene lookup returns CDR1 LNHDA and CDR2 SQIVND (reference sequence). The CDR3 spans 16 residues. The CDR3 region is CASSTGERTGRSPLHF. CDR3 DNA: TGTGCCAGTAGTACAGGCGAGCGGACAGGGCGTTCACCCCTCCACTTT.

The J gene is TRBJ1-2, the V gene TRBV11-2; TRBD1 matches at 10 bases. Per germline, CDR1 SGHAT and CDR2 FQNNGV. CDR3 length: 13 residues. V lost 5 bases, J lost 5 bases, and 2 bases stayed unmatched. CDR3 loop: CASSVGQGYGYTF. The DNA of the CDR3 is TGTGCCAGCAGCGTGGGACAGGGGTATGGCTACACCTTC.

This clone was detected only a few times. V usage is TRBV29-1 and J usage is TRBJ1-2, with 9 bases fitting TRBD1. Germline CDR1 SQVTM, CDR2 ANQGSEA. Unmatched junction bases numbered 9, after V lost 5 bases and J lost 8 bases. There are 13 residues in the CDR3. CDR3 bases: TGCAGCGTTTTATGGACAGGGGCAAGGGGCTACACCTTC. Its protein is CSVLWTGARGYTF.

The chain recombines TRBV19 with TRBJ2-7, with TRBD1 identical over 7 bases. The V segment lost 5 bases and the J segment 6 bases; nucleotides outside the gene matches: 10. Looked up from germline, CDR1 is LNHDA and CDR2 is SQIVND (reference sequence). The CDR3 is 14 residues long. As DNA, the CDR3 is TGTGCCAGTAGTTCCATAGAGTACAGGGGCGAGCAGTACTTC. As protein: CASSSIEYRGEQYF.

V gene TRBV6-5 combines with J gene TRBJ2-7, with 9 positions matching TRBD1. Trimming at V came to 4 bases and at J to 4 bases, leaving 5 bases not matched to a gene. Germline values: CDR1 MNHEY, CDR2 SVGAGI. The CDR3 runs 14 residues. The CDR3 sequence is CASSSWDRVYEQYF. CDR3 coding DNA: TGTGCCAGCAGTTCCTGGGACAGGGTATACGAGCAGTACTTC.

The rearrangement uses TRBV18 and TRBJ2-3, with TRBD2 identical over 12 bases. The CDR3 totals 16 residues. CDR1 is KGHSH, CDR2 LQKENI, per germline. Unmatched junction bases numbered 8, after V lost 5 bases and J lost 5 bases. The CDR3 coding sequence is TGTGCCAGCTCAACAAGACTAGCGGGGGCCGTAGATACGCAGTATTTT. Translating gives CASSTRLAGAVDTQYF. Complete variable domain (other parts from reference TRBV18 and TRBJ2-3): NAGVMQNPRHLVRRRGQEARLRCSPMKGHSHVYWYRQLPEEGLKFMVYLQKENIIDESGMPKERFSAEFPKEGPSILRIQQVVRGDSAAYFCASSTRLAGAVDTQYFGPGTRLTVL.

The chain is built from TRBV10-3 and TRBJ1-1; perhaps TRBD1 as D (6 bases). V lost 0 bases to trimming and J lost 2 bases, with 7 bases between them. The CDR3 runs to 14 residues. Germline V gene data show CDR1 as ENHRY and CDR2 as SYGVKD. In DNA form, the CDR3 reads TGTGCCATCAGTGAGTCGACAGGAAACACTGAAGCTTTCTTT. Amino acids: CAISESTGNTEAFF.

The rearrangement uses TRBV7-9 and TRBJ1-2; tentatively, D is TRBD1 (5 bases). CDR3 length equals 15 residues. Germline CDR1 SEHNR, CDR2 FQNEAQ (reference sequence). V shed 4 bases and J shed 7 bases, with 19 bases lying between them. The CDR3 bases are TGTGCCAGCAGCTCCGAGACTCCGGGGGGATCTGGCTACACCTTC. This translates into CASSSETPGGSGYTF.

CDR3 sequence (DNA): TGTGCCAGCAGCTCCCCCTCAGGGGGCGACAACTATGGCTACACCTTC. Its protein is CASSSPSGGDNYGYTF. V and J are TRBV5-4 and TRBJ1-2; TRBD1 matches 8 bases. Germline lookup yields CDR1 SGHNT and CDR2 YYREEE (reference sequence). The CDR3 runs 16 residues. Losses at the gene ends were 3 bases for V and 2 bases for J; bases not matched to a gene: 9.

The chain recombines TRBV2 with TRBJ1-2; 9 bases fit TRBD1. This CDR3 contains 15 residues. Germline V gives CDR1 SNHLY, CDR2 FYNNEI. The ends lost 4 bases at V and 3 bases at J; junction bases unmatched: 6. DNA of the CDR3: TGTGCCAGCAGTGGTATGGGACAGGGTCACTATGGCTACACCTTC. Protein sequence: CASSGMGQGHYGYTF.

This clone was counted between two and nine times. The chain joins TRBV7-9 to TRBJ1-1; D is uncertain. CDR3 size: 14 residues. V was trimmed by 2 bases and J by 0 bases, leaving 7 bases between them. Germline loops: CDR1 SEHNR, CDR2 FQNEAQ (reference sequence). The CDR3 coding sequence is TGTGCCAGCAGCTTATCTACGATGAACACTGAAGCTTTCTTT. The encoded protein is CASSLSTMNTEAFF.

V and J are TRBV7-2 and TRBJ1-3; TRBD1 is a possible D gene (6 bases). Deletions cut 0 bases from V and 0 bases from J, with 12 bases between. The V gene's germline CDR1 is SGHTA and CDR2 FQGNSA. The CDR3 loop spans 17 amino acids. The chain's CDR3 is CASSLAGTGLSGNTIYF. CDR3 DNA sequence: TGTGCCAGCAGCTTAGCGGGTACAGGGCTCTCTGGAAACACCATATATTTT.